This T cell receptor beta chain was recorded in a study of T cell changes during pregnancy in multiple sclerosis. Data came from immunoSEQ multiplex PCR; TCRdb stores just in-frame clones and leaves some out. The sample yields about 50,000 clones, 85% to 95% seen once. The CDR3 is 15 amino acids. Looked up from germline, CDR1 is SGDLS and CDR2 is YYNGEE. V shed 1 base, J shed 6 bases, and the junction held 4 bases outside the gene matches. This clone was seen just once. The source was CD4+ T cells from peripheral blood mononuclear cells, collected in the third trimester of pregnancy. The sequence was collected from a female donor with multiple sclerosis, enrolled in a pregnancy study. The chain carries TRBV9 and TRBJ2-1; 10 bases match TRBD2. The CDR3 region has the DNA TGTGCCAGCAGCGTACTGAGCGGGGGGGCCAATGAGCAGTTCTTC. Protein: CASSVLSGGANEQFF.